This T cell receptor (beta chain) emerged from a study of blood T cell repertoires in COVID-19. Study details: Acute and convalescent COVID-19 samples came from the United States, Italy and Spain. T cells, B-cell-depleted T cells, or PBMCs supplied cDNA or gDNA.

CDR1 and CDR2 from the germline V gene are LNHDA and SQIVND (reference sequence). The CDR3 length is 14 residues. V lost 7 bases and J lost 1; bases outside the gene matches: 7. Per the original data handling: Using reference gene primer amplification, nucleated cell counts were estimated. Repertoires were generated with immunoSEQ multiplex PCR, while TCRdb's copy carries only in-frame clones and drops some. D and trimming come from the DNA, and the V and J calls and clone size come from that table. Among over 120,000 clones, roughly 79% were seen once, and the ten largest hold around 8.4%. V usage is TRBV19 and J usage is TRBJ2-7, with TRBD1 matching over 7 bases. The source material was peripheral blood. This clonotype was obtained from a human donor in a cohort sampled during active COVID-19. CDR3 sequence reads: CASNRGTESYEQYF. The CDR3 DNA reads TGTGCCAGTAACAGGGGAACCGAATCCTACGAGCAGTACTTC. The whole variable domain, remainder taken from reference TRBV19 and TRBJ2-7, is DGGITQSPKYLFRKEGQNVTLSCEQNLNHDAMYWYRQDPGQGLRLIYYSQIVNDFQKGDIAEGYSVSREKKESFPLTVTSAQKNPTAFYLCASNRGTESYEQYFGPGTRLTVT.